This TCR beta chain stems from a study of molecular identifiers for immune sequencing clone quantification. This clonotype occurred a few times. At one of its ends the junction is not consistent with the germline gene, which may arise from a read error. When naive CD8 T cells were sorted, they were gated as CD8+CD4-CCR7+CD45RA+. The CDR3 totals 14 residues. In germline, CDR1 is SGDLS, CDR2 YYNGEE. Previously described methods and listed TCR primers were used for bulk TCR libraries. A single record per CDR3 protein comes from TCRdb applying MiXCR to the PCR reads. Of approximately 590,000 distinct CDR3 sequences listed, roughly 23% are singletons.

Sequencing was carried out using naive CD8+ T cells from blood, with Jurkat cell RNA spiked in. Subset described: FACS-sorted CD8+CD4-CCR7+CD45RA+ naive T cells. V and J are TRBV9 and TRBJ2-7; D is uncertain. The sequence derives from a human donor in good health. Some libraries in this study had Jurkat cell RNA spiked in. The CDR3 bases are TGTGCCAGCAGCGTTGCCCCGAGCTCCTACGAGCGGTACTTC. As protein: CASSVAPSSYERYF.